The T cell receptor beta chain under discussion was sequenced for a study of blood T cells in healthy people across ages. This clonotype was counted a few times. Its antigen is still unknown. The use of a sample-barcoded 5' primer and a J-beta primer mix characterized a second PCR of about 6 to 12 cycles. TCRdb re-called the 5' RACE reads with MiXCR, one entry per CDR3 protein. The profile covers over 1,500,000 distinct CDR3 sequences, with 49% appearing a single time and about 2.1% taken by the ten largest. The ends lost 0 bases at V and 2 bases at J; junction bases unmatched: 3. Germline CDR1 is LNHNV and CDR2 is YYDKDF (reference sequence). This CDR3 region has 15 residues. The study's findings and limits: Naive CD4+ cell counts and diversity both ran higher in long-lived than in aged donors.

Sequencing input: blood. The origin of this receptor is a woman between 40 and 50 years old in good health. V and J are TRBV15 and TRBJ2-5; 7 bases map to TRBD2. CDR3 sequence: CATSRDRGEQETQYF. In DNA form, the CDR3 reads TGTGCCACCAGCAGAGACCGGGGGGAACAAGAGACCCAGTACTTC.